The 9 T cell receptor beta chains reported below all come from one sample, sequenced in a study of OX40 agonist ivuxolimab in advanced cancers. Some clones are missing from TCRdb's copy, which holds only in-frame ones; the method was immunoSEQ multiplex PCR. The data hold 35,000 to 45,000 clones, with about 70% observed a single time. The specimen was CD4+ or CD8+ T cells sorted from blood, collected in a trial of the OX40 agonist ivuxolimab. These receptors came from an adult with an advanced solid tumor such as melanoma, head and neck, liver or kidney cancer.

The V gene is TRBV19, the J gene TRBJ1-1; no clear D gene. The CDR3 extends over 15 amino acids. Trimming removed 5 bases from V and 1 base from J, with 14 bases in between. The V gene's germline CDR1 is LNHDA and CDR2 SQIVND (reference sequence). CDR3: CASSPLSAGNTEAFF. As DNA, the CDR3 is TGTGCCAGTAGTCCCCTTTCGGCCGGGAACACTGAAGCTTTCTTT.

This chain links TRBV10-3 with TRBJ2-5; D is unclear. Germline V gives CDR1 ENHRY, CDR2 SYGVKD. This CDR3 spans 13 amino acids. Trimming pared 2 bases from V and 2 bases from J, leaving 6 bases between. CDR3 in DNA: TGTGCCATCAGTGAGAGGAGACAAGAGACCCAGTACTTC. Amino acids: CAISERRQETQYF.

This clone occurred once. The chain recombines TRBV11-1 with TRBJ2-1; 14 bases map to TRBD2. The CDR3 is 16 amino acids. The V gene's germline CDR1 is SGHAT and CDR2 FQDESV (reference sequence). V dropped 5 bases and J dropped 9; count of bases not matched to a gene: 9. The CDR3 DNA reads as TGTGCCAGCAGCACTCGGACTAGCGGGGGGTCGTCTGAGCAGTTCTTC. Translated, it gives CASSTRTSGGSSEQFF.

This clone was seen more than once but under ten times. The rearrangement links TRBV7-6 to TRBJ2-3; 10 bases line up with TRBD2. The CDR3 length is 16 residues. The V and J ends lost 5 bases and 7 bases, in that order; junction bases with no gene match: 12. Germline lookup yields CDR1 SGHVS and CDR2 FNYEAQ. The CDR3 loop is CASSRTSSGGLHTQYF. The CDR3 DNA reads as TGTGCCAGCAGCCGTACTTCTAGCGGGGGCCTGCATACGCAGTATTTT.

The chain couples TRBV27 to TRBJ2-2; D gene uncertain. Germline loops: CDR1 MNHEY, CDR2 SMNVEV (reference sequence). This CDR3 spans 16 amino acids. V shed 5 bases and J shed 0 bases, with 13 bases lying between them. The CDR3 sequence: CASSRKGSANTGELFF. The CDR3 DNA sequence: TGTGCCAGCAGTCGTAAAGGCTCCGCGAACACCGGGGAGCTGTTTTTT.

The chain is built from TRBV7-9 and TRBJ1-3; no definite D call. CDR1 and CDR2 (germline): SEHNR, FQNEAQ (reference sequence). This CDR3 is 16 amino acids long. V was pared by 0 bases and J by 3 bases, with 12 bases between. The CDR3 is CASSLAIGTLGNTIYF. The CDR3 nucleotides are TGTGCCAGCAGCTTAGCGATAGGTACCCTTGGAAACACCATATATTTT.

The chain carries TRBV5-1 and TRBJ1-2; 9 nucleotides line up with TRBD1. The CDR3 consists of 15 residues. Trimming took 2 bases from V and 2 from J; bases not matched to a gene: 4. Germline CDR1 SGHRS, CDR2 YFSETQ. CDR3: CASSLTGTGNYGYTF. CDR3 nucleotides: TGCGCCAGCAGCTTAACCGGGACAGGGAACTATGGCTACACCTTC.

The chain is built from TRBV18 and TRBJ1-5; D not certain. CDR1 and CDR2 (germline): KGHSH, LQKENI. Trimming left V 6 bases short and J 4 bases short, with 10 bases between. This CDR3 region has 13 residues. As DNA, the CDR3 is TGTGCCAGCTCCCAGTCGGATAATCAGCCCCAGCATTTT. It encodes CASSQSDNQPQHF.

V and J are TRBV27 and TRBJ2-2; tentative D call: TRBD2 (5 bases). The CDR3 loop spans 15 amino acids. V was pared by 0 bases and J by 0 bases, with 5 bases between. Germline V gene lookup returns CDR1 MNHEY and CDR2 SMNVEV (reference sequence). CDR3 loop: CASSLSGTNTGELFF. The CDR3 DNA sequence: TGTGCCAGCAGTTTATCCGGGACGAACACCGGGGAGCTGTTTTTT.